The 10 T cell receptor beta chains given below trace back to one sample, sequenced in a study of shared clonotypes between healthy human individuals. Sequencing used immunoSEQ multiplex PCR; TCRdb keeps in-frame clones, though not all of them. This sample has just over 2,000,000 clones; roughly 96% occur once, and the top ten carry 0.1% to 0.15%. Sequenced input: naive CD4+ T cells sorted from blood. Subset here: CD45RA+ positively selected. These receptors all stem from a man between 18 and 35 years old in good health.

The chain uses TRBV28 and TRBJ1-4; 8 bases match TRBD1. V dropped 3 bases and J dropped 5; count of bases not matched to a gene: 2. Germline loops: CDR1 MDHEN, CDR2 SYDVKM. This CDR3 contains 14 residues. The CDR3 protein is CASSFRQGNEKLFF. As DNA, the CDR3 is TGTGCCAGCAGTTTTCGACAGGGGAATGAAAAACTGTTTTTT.

This clone was counted between two and nine times. The V call is TRBV6-1, the J call TRBJ2-5, with D possibly being TRBD1 or TRBD2 (5 bases each). The CDR3 runs 14 residues. V lost 4 bases and J 11 bases, leaving 20 bases between the germline ends. Germline lookup yields CDR1 MNHNS and CDR2 SASEGT. The CDR3 region is CASSVQGKEREQYF. The CDR3 region has the DNA TGTGCCAGCAGTGTTCAGGGAAAGGAGAGGGAGCAGTACTTC.

V usage is TRBV6-7 and J usage is TRBJ2-3, with a weak D call TRBD2 (5 bases). TRBV6-7 is an ORF, and what it does is uncertain. The CDR3 is 14 amino acids. The V end lost 0 bases, the J end lost 5 bases, and 9 bases lay between the germline ends. The CDR3 here is CASSYSSGRDTQYF. The CDR3 DNA reads TGTGCCAGCAGTTACTCGTCGGGGAGAGATACGCAGTATTTT.

This chain uses TRBV5-1 with TRBJ2-1; 10 bases agree with TRBD2. Germline values: CDR1 SGHRS, CDR2 YFSETQ. The junction had 5 bases not matched to a gene; V was cut back by 0 bases and J by 5 bases. The CDR3 has 16 residues. CDR3 in DNA: TGCGCCAGCAGCTTGGCTAGCGGGAGCCCTCACAATGAGCAGTTCTTC. Translating it yields CASSLASGSPHNEQFF.

This sequence joins TRBV6-5 and TRBJ2-3, with a tentative D call TRBD2 (5 bases). Germline CDR1 is MNHEY and CDR2 is SVGAGI. The CDR3 contains 16 residues. V lost 4 bases, J lost 5 bases, and 19 bases lay in between. CDR3 protein: CASSSLGKGEGDTQYF. The CDR3, as DNA: TGTGCCAGCAGTTCCCTCGGGAAGGGAGAGGGAGATACGCAGTATTTT.

The chain carries TRBV12-5 and TRBJ1-4, with TRBD1 as a possible D gene (6 bases). Trimming took 5 bases from V and 1 from J, leaving 17 bases between them. The CDR3 contains 17 residues. CDR1 and CDR2 (germline): LGHNT, FRNRAP. The CDR3, as DNA: TGTGCTAGTGGTCTCAGGGGTACGGTCGGAACTAATGAAAAACTGTTTTTT. This gives the protein CASGLRGTVGTNEKLFF. The full variable domain, with the rest looked up from reference TRBV12-5 and TRBJ1-4, is DARVTQTPRHKVTEMGQEVTMRCQPILGHNTVFWYRQTMMQGLELLAYFRNRAPLDDSGMPKDRFSAEMPDATLATLKIQPSEPRDSAVYFCASGLRGTVGTNEKLFFGSGTQLSVL.

The genes are TRBV6-5 and TRBJ1-2; no definite D call. Per germline, CDR1 MNHEY and CDR2 SVGAGI. The CDR3 extends over 14 amino acids. V lost 5 bases to trimming and J lost 5 bases, with 15 bases between them. The chain's CDR3 is CASSDTWRAYGYTF. CDR3 sequence (DNA): TGTGCCAGCAGTGACACTTGGAGGGCTTATGGCTACACCTTC.

On this clone: The same CDR3 is also encoded by other DNA sequences in this sample. CDR3 loop: CASSIGGATNEKLFF. CDR3 in DNA: TGTGCCAGTAGTATTGGGGGTGCAACTAATGAAAAACTGTTTTTT. The chain has TRBV19 and TRBJ1-4; D may be TRBD1 (5 bases). With 3 bases removed from V and 0 bases from J, the gap between germline ends came to 8 bases. CDR3 size: 15 residues. Germline V lookup: CDR1 LNHDA, CDR2 SQIVND (reference sequence). The full variable domain, completed using reference TRBV19 and TRBJ1-4, is DGGITQSPKYLFRKEGQNVTLSCEQNLNHDAMYWYRQDPGQGLRLIYYSQIVNDFQKGDIAEGYSVSREKKESFPLTVTSAQKNPTAFYLCASSIGGATNEKLFFGSGTQLSVL.

The chain uses TRBV28 and TRBJ2-7; 8 bases line up with TRBD2. The germline gives CDR1 MDHEN, CDR2 SYDVKM. The V gene end was trimmed by 6 bases and the J gene end by 3 bases; junction bases not matched to a gene: 10. The CDR3 runs to 15 residues. In DNA form, the CDR3 reads TGTGCCAGCAGCCCACCGGGACTAGGAAGCTACGAGCAGTACTTC. It translates to CASSPPGLGSYEQYF.

The chain uses TRBV5-1 and TRBJ2-7, with a tentative D call TRBD2 (6 bases). In germline, CDR1 is SGHRS, CDR2 YFSETQ. V was pared by 3 bases and J by 4 bases, with 20 bases between. This CDR3 is built from 16 residues. In nucleotides, the CDR3 is TGCGCCAGCAGCTGGCCGTCCGGGACTGGCACTTACGAGCAGTACTTC. Protein product: CASSWPSGTGTYEQYF.